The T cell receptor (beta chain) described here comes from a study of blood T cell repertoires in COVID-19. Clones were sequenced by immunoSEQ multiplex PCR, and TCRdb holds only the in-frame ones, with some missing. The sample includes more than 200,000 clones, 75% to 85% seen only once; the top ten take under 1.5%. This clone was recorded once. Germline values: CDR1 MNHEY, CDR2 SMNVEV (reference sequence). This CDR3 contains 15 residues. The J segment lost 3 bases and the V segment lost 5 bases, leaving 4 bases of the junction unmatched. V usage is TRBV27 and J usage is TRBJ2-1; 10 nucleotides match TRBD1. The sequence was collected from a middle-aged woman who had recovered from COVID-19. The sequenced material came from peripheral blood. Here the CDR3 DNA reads TGTGCCAGCAGTCCCGGGACAGGGGTCTACAATGAGCAGTTCTTC. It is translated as CASSPGTGVYNEQFF.